Following are 9 T cell receptor beta chains from one sample sequenced in a study of blood T cells in healthy people across ages. Next came a second PCR, run for roughly 7 to 12 cycles, which used a sample-barcoded 5' primer along with a J-beta primer mix. TCRdb re-called the 5' RACE reads through MiXCR, storing one row per CDR3 protein. Of about 1.8 million distinct CDR3 sequences in the sample, roughly 52% were seen once. The specimen was blood. The receptors originated from a woman aged 40 to 49 in good health.

The V gene is TRBV28, the J gene TRBJ1-6, with TRBD1 matching 8 bases. J gave up 6 bases and V 6 bases, and 7 bases lay outside the gene matches. There are 15 residues in the CDR3. CDR1 and CDR2 (germline): MDHEN, SYDVKM. The CDR3 region has the DNA TGTGCCAGCAGAACTCAGGGGGCAAGTAATTCACCCCTCCACTTT. Translation gives CASRTQGASNSPLHF.

V gene TRBV12-3 or TRBV12-4 combines with J gene TRBJ1-2; D not resolved. V gave up 3 bases and J gave up 4 bases, with 6 bases separating them. The CDR3 extends over 12 amino acids. In DNA form, the CDR3 reads TGTGCCAGCAGTTTTTCTCCCTATGGCTACACCTTC. This codes for CASSFSPYGYTF.

The chain employs TRBV6-5 and TRBJ2-7; TRBD1 agrees at 7 bases. The CDR3 contains 19 residues. V shed 0 bases and J 7 bases; nucleotides not matched to a gene: 21. Germline CDR1 MNHEY, CDR2 SVGAGI. DNA of the CDR3: TGTGCCAGCAGTTACTCTATTCTTTTTTACGACAGGGCTCCCAATGAGCAGTACTTC. Protein product: CASSYSILFYDRAPNEQYF.

The chain employs TRBV5-1 and TRBJ2-6, with TRBD1 matching 7 bases. Per germline, CDR1 SGHRS and CDR2 YFSETQ. The CDR3 is 18 amino acids. Trimming took 3 bases from V and 0 from J; bases not matched to a gene: 9. CDR3: CASSSRDRAYSGANVLTF. In DNA, the CDR3 is TGCGCCAGCAGCTCACGTGACAGGGCTTACTCTGGGGCCAACGTCCTGACTTTC.

This clonotype was detected once. V gene TRBV16 combines with J gene TRBJ1-4, with 9 nucleotides matching TRBD1. There are 16 residues in the CDR3. J was trimmed by 5 bases and V by 4 bases; bases with no gene match: 8. CDR1 and CDR2 from the germline V gene are KGHSY and FQNENV. CDR3: CASSLTIGTGNEKLFF. CDR3 sequence (DNA): TGTGCCAGCAGCCTGACTATAGGGACAGGGAATGAAAAACTGTTTTTT. Full variable domain (outside the CDR3, taken from reference TRBV16 and TRBJ1-4): GEEVAQTPKHLVRGEGQKAKLYCAPIKGHSYVFWYQQVLKNEFKFLISFQNENVFDETGMPKERFSAKCLPNSPCSLEIQATKLEDSAVYFCASSLTIGTGNEKLFFGSGTQLSVL.

V usage is TRBV4-3 and J usage is TRBJ2-5; TRBD1 agrees at 8 bases. The end of the DNA aligns better with TRBJ2-7, so the J call may be wrong. The CDR3 extends over 14 amino acids. Looked up from germline, CDR1 is LGHNA and CDR2 is YSLEER. Here the CDR3 reads CASSLETGGYEQYF. In DNA, the CDR3 is TGCGCCAGCAGTCTTGAAACAGGGGGCTACGAGCAGTACTTC.

The chain combines TRBV4-1 with TRBJ2-3; possible D gene TRBD1, 5 bases. The CDR3 consists of 15 residues. From germline, CDR1 is MGHRA and CDR2 YSYEKL. V lost 3 bases to trimming and J lost 2 bases, with 12 bases between them. The CDR3 DNA is TGCGCCAGCAGCCAGGGGCAGGGCCCCACAGATACGCAGTATTTT. Translating gives CASSQGQGPTDTQYF.

The rearrangement links TRBV28 to TRBJ2-4; 7 bases line up with TRBD1. The CDR3 covers 16 residues. Germline-derived CDR1 and CDR2 are MDHEN and SYDVKM. Trimming cost V 3 bases and J 1 base; bases outside gene matches: 6. CDR3 loop: CASSLPGGSAKNIQYF. The DNA of the CDR3 is TGTGCCAGCAGTTTGCCAGGGGGTAGTGCCAAAAACATTCAGTACTTC.

This chain joins TRBV7-2 and TRBJ2-3; 10 positions agree with TRBD2. V shed 7 bases, J shed 1 base, and the junction held 11 bases outside the gene matches. Germline CDR1 is SGHTA and CDR2 is FQGNSA. This CDR3 contains 17 residues. The CDR3 here is CTSTLAGALIRTDTQYF. The CDR3 DNA reads as TGTACCAGCACGCTAGCGGGGGCCCTAATACGCACAGATACGCAGTATTTT.